This TCR beta chain comes out of a study of blood T cell repertoires in COVID-19. About the research overall: The United States, Italy and Spain provided the acute and convalescent COVID-19 samples. PBMCs, B-cell-depleted T cells, or T cells were the source of the cDNA or gDNA that made up the material.

One Seattle source followed patients from active infection through their disease course. Authors' methods: The assay estimated nucleated cells by amplifying reference gene primers. Libraries were prepared by immunoSEQ multiplex PCR; TCRdb keeps only in-frame clonotypes and omits some of them. The V and J calls and clone size were taken over from that table, and D and trimming were inferred from the DNA. The table lists 250,000 to 300,000 clones, almost 90% of them singletons. The CDR3 runs 14 residues. Germline values: CDR1 SGHAT, CDR2 FQDESV (reference sequence). The J segment lost 12 bases and the V segment lost 5 bases, leaving 13 bases of the junction unmatched.

The specimen sequenced was peripheral blood. This chain links TRBV11-1 with TRBJ1-1, with 9 bases matching TRBD1. This clonotype was sampled from a woman in her fifties or sixties with COVID-19, enrolled during active disease. The CDR3 sequence is CASSNPGQGLVTFF. DNA for the CDR3: TGTGCCAGCAGCAACCCGGGACAGGGTTTGGTGACTTTCTTT.